This TCR beta chain was obtained from a study of identical twins. Whole-study results and caveats: Out-of-frame TCR alpha sharing in monozygotic twins exceeded recombination model predictions.

Each CDR3 protein gets one entry after TCRdb re-called the 5' RACE reads with MiXCR. Among approximately 600,000 distinct CDR3 sequences listed, 7.1% were seen once. In regard to this clonotype: Its matching antigen is unknown.

V lost 0 bases and J lost 3, with 8 bases in between. The CDR3 is made up of 13 amino acids. The germline V gene has CDR1 DFQATT and CDR2 SNEGSKA (reference sequence). These data are also associated with another study on yellow fever vaccine responses in identical twins.

This sequence originates from a woman aged 18-29 years in good health. The chain links TRBV20-1 to TRBJ1-2; possible D gene TRBD1, 6 bases. The source material was PBMCs. CDR3: CSAREPGDYGYTF. DNA of the CDR3: TGCAGTGCTAGAGAGCCAGGGGACTATGGCTACACCTTC.